This TCR beta chain was observed in a study of Graves' ophthalmopathy and Graves' hyperthyroidism. CDR1 is WNHNN and CDR2 is SYGVQD in the germline V gene (reference sequence). This CDR3 comprises 23 residues. V lost 7 bases and J lost 3, with 41 bases in between. PBMCs originated in approximately 9.1 ml of fresh peripheral blood. Scientists amplified the TCR beta CDR3 regions from RNA transcripts. HTBI primers were used in a first-round RT-PCR, which preceded a second-round multiplex PCR. TCRdb re-called the multiplex PCR reads through MiXCR, storing one row per CDR3 protein. The sample holds 230,000 or so distinct CDR3 sequences; 45% are singletons and the top ten take about half. Overall study findings and caveats: Appearing in blood as well were most expanded thyroid clonotypes above 0.001 frequency.

In regard to this clonotype: The antigen is not known.

This clonotype originated in an adult man with Graves' ophthalmopathy. The sample comprised peripheral blood. V gene TRBV10-1 combines with J gene TRBJ2-3; D unresolved. The CDR3 is CASIVRAACKEVGGAEPTDTQYF. In DNA, the CDR3 is TGCGCCAGCATAGTAAGGGCAGCCTGTAAAGAGGTGGGTGGTGCCGAGCCAACAGATACGCAGTATTTT.